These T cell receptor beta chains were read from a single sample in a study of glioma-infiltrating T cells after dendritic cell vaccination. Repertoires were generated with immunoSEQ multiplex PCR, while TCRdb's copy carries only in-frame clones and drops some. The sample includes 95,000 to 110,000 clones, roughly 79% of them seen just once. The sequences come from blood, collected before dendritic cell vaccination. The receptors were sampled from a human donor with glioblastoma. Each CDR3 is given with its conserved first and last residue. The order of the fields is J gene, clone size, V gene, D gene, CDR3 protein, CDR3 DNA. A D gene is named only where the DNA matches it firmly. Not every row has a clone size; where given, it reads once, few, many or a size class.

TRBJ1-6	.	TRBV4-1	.	CASSQGLRESPLHF	TGCGCCAGCAGCCAAGGATTGAGGGAATCACCCCTCCACTTT
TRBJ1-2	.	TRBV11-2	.	CASSPLKGGYGYTF	TGTGCCAGCAGCCCCTTAAAGGGAGGCTATGGCTACACCTTC
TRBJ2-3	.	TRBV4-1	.	CASSPAGNTDTQYF	TGCGCCAGCAGCCCCGCGGGCAACACAGATACGCAGTATTTT
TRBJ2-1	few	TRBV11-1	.	CASSHTRRNEQFF	TGTGCCAGCAGCCACACTCGGAGGAATGAGCAGTTCTTC
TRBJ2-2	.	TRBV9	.	CASSVYKNTGELFF	TGTGCCAGCAGCGTTTACAAGAACACCGGGGAGCTGTTTTTT
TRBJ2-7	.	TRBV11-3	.	CASSLVNEQYF	TGTGCCAGCAGCTTAGTTAACGAGCAGTACTTC
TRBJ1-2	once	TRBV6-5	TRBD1	CASSLDREANYGYTF	TGTGCCAGCAGCCTCGACAGGGAAGCTAACTATGGCTACACCTTC
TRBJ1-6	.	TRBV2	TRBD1	CASSPGGRDSPLHF	TGTGCCAGCAGTCCAGGGGGCCGGGATTCACCCCTCCACTTT
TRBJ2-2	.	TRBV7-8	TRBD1	CASSPRTGRELFF	TGTGCCAGCAGCCCCCGGACAGGCCGGGAGCTGTTTTTT
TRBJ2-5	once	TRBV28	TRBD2	CASSDRGGRQETQYF	TGTGCCAGCAGTGACCGGGGGGGCCGACAAGAGACCCAGTACTTC
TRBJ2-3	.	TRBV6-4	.	CASSTEAGMDTQYF	TGTGCCAGCAGTACTGAGGCGGGGATGGATACGCAGTATTTT
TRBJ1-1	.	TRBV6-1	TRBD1	CASSPTGGYTEAFF	TGTGCCAGCAGTCCTACAGGGGGCTACACTGAAGCTTTCTTT
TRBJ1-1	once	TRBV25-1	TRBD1	CASRQTGVDTEAFF	TGTGCCAGCAGACAGACAGGGGTGGACACTGAAGCTTTCTTT
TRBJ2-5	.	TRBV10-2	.	CASSEAVLQETQYF	TGCGCCAGCAGTGAGGCAGTTCTCCAAGAGACCCAGTACTTC
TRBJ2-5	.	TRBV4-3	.	CASSQRGGLQETQYF	TGCGCCAGCAGCCAAAGGGGGGGCCTCCAAGAGACCCAGTACTTC
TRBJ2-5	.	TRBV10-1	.	CASSELGRRGETQYF	TGCGCCAGCAGTGAGTTGGGCCGGAGGGGAGAGACCCAGTACTTC
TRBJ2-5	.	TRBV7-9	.	CASNPSGNFQETQYF	TGTGCCAGCAACCCCTCAGGGAACTTTCAAGAGACCCAGTACTTC
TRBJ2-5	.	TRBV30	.	CAWSEQAQGTQYF	TGTGCCTGGAGTGAGCAGGCTCAGGGGACCCAGTACTTC
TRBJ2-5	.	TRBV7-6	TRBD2	CASSSGLVQETQYF	TGTGCCAGCAGCTCAGGACTAGTCCAAGAGACCCAGTACTTC
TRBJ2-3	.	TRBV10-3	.	CAISESTGSSTDTQYF	TGTGCCATCAGTGAGTCAACGGGGTCGAGCACAGATACGCAGTATTTT
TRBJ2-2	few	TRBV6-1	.	CASSDGGENTGELFF	TGTGCCAGCAGTGATGGCGGGGAGAACACCGGGGAGCTGTTTTTT
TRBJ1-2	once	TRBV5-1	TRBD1	CASSPIPSDRGLVYGYTF	TGCGCCAGCAGCCCTATACCTTCCGACAGGGGGCTTGTCTATGGCTACACCTTC
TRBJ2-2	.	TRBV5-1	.	CASSRRGGTGELFF	TGCGCCAGCAGTCGAAGGGGTGGCACCGGGGAGCTGTTTTTT
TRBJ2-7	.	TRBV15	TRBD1	CATSTPGQGWGEQYF	TGTGCCACCAGCACACCGGGACAGGGTTGGGGCGAGCAGTACTTC
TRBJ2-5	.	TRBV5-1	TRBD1	CASSVLGQEETQYF	TGCGCCAGCAGCGTTCTGGGACAGGAAGAGACCCAGTACTTC
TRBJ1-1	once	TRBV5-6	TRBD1	CASSLGIWTGATEAFF	TGTGCCAGCAGCTTGGGGATCTGGACAGGGGCTACTGAAGCTTTCTTT
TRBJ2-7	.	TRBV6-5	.	CASSSYISYEQYF	TGTGCCAGCAGTTCCTATATCTCCTACGAGCAGTACTTC
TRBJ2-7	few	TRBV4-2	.	CASSQGQGQEYEQYF	TGTGCCAGCAGCCAAGGGCAAGGCCAGGAATACGAGCAGTACTTC
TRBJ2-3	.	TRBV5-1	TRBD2	CASSFNPAGGWGAGTDTQYF	TGCGCCAGCAGCTTTAACCCAGCGGGGGGTTGGGGGGCTGGCACAGATACGCAGTATTTT